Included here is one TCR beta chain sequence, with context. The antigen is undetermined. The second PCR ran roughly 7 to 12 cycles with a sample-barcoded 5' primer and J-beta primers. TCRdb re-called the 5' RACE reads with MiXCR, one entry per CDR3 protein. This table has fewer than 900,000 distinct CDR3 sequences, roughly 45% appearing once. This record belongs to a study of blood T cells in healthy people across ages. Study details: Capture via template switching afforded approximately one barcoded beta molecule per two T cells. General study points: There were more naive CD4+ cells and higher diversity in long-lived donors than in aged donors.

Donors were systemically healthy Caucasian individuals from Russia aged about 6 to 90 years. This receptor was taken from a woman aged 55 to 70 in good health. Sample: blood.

The DNA of the CDR3 is TGTGCCAGCAGTTTAAATGTACTAAACTATGGCTACACCTTC. Its translation is CASSLNVLNYGYTF. This chain uses TRBV28 with TRBJ1-2; D call uncertain. CDR3 length: 14 amino acids. V lost 2 bases, J lost 2 bases, and 9 bases lay in between. Germline V gene data show CDR1 as MDHEN and CDR2 as SYDVKM.